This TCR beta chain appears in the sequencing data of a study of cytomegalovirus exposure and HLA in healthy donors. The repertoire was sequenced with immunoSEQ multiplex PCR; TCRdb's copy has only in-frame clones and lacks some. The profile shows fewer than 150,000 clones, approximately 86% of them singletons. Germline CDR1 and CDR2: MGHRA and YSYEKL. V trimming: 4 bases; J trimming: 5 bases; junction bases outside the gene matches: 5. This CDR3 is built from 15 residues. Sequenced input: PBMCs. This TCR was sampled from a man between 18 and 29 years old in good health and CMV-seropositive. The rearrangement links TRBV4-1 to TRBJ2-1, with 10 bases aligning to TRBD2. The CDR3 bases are TGCGCCAGCAGCCCGTGGACTAGCGGTAACAATGAGCAGTTCTTC. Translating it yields CASSPWTSGNNEQFF.